The next 17 T cell receptor beta chains were all read from a single sample in a study of T cells in Graves' hyperthyroidism and ophthalmopathy. It was RNA transcripts that yielded the amplified TCR beta CDR3 regions. The HTBI set primed first-round TCR CDR3 RT-PCR. TCRdb analysed the multiplex PCR reads with MiXCR anew, one entry per CDR3 protein. The sample yields roughly 560,000 distinct CDR3 sequences, about 14% seen once. Sequencing input: blood. These receptor sequences come from a woman between 35 and 50 years old with Graves' ophthalmopathy.

The chain joins TRBV30 to TRBJ1-2; D uncertain. V was pared by 1 base and J by 7 bases, with 19 bases between. Germline V gives CDR1 GTSNPN, CDR2 SVGIG (reference sequence). The CDR3 spans 15 residues. The CDR3 reads CAWSDASRRIFGYTF. Written as DNA, the CDR3 is TGTGCCTGGAGTGATGCCAGCCGCCGGATATTTGGCTACACCTTC.

This chain joins TRBV5-1 and TRBJ2-5; either TRBD1 or TRBD2 may supply D (5 bases each). The V end was cut by 1 base, the J end by 0 bases, with 10 bases between. CDR3 length: 15 amino acids. Germline V gene lookup returns CDR1 SGHRS and CDR2 YFSETQ. CDR3 bases: TGCGCCAGCAGCTTGCTGGGGGAGTACCAAGAGACCCAGTACTTC. It encodes CASSLLGEYQETQYF.

This clonotype has a handful of counts. V is TRBV12-3 or TRBV12-4 and J is TRBJ2-7, with D perhaps TRBD2 (5 bases). This CDR3 is built from 17 residues. V was trimmed by 6 bases and J by 0 bases, leaving 21 bases between them. For the CDR3, the DNA is TGTGCCAGCAGAGAGAGGGCCCTTCGGGGTGGCTCCTACGAGCAGTACTTC. Protein: CASRERALRGGSYEQYF.

There are a few counts of this clonotype. The rearrangement links TRBV2 to TRBJ1-2; D possibly corresponds to TRBD1 (6 bases). The CDR3 consists of 12 residues. Per germline, CDR1 SNHLY and CDR2 FYNNEI. The V and J ends lost 6 bases and 11 bases respectively, with 16 bases between them. The CDR3, as DNA: TGTGCCAGCAGCCCCAGGGGAAGCGGTTACACCTTC. Its translation: CASSPRGSGYTF.

Ten or more counts support this clonotype. This rearrangement joins TRBV6-1 to TRBJ1-1; D remains ambiguous. With 0 bases removed from V and 1 base from J, the gap between germline ends came to 6 bases. CDR3 length: 14 residues. The germline V gene has CDR1 MNHNS and CDR2 SASEGT. CDR3 DNA: TGTGCCAGCAGTGAAGCGCCGGAGAACACTGAAGCTTTCTTT. Its protein product is CASSEAPENTEAFF.

Many counts were recorded for this clonotype. The chain joins TRBV20-1 to TRBJ2-7; D gene uncertain. The V end was cut by 7 bases, the J end by 2 bases, with 12 bases between. The CDR3 runs 12 residues. Germline CDR1 and CDR2: DFQATT and SNEGSKA (reference sequence). The CDR3 nucleotides read TGCAGTGTGGGCAAACCTACCTACGAGCAGTACTTC. Protein product: CSVGKPTYEQYF.

This clonotype was counted ten times or more. V usage is TRBV7-2 and J usage is TRBJ2-2; the match to TRBD2 covers 7 bases. V trimming: 5 bases; J trimming: 7 bases; junction bases outside the gene matches: 4. Germline V lookup: CDR1 SGHTA, CDR2 FQGNSA. The CDR3 contains 13 residues. CDR3 loop: CASSPGTNGELFF. Here the CDR3 DNA reads TGTGCCAGCAGCCCAGGGACTAACGGGGAGCTGTTTTTT.

This clonotype has a count of ten or more. The chain combines TRBV12-3 or TRBV12-4 with TRBJ2-5, with TRBD2 identical over 12 bases. This CDR3 contains 16 residues. V lost 2 bases, J lost 5 bases, and 6 bases stayed unmatched. Written as DNA, the CDR3 is TGTGCCAGCAGTTTACTAGCGGGAGGGGCTGGGGAGACCCAGTACTTC. Amino acids: CASSLLAGGAGETQYF.

The chain is built from TRBV6-1 and TRBJ1-1; 8 positions match TRBD1. The CDR3 is made up of 12 amino acids. CDR1 and CDR2 (germline): MNHNS, SASEGT. V lost 5 bases and J lost 6; bases outside the gene matches: 2. CDR3 DNA sequence: TGTGCCAGCAGTACAGGGGGAGCTGAAGCTTTCTTT. It encodes CASSTGGAEAFF.

This clonotype has a count of ten or more. The genes are TRBV27 and TRBJ2-7; TRBD1 is a possible D gene (6 bases). Per the germline V gene, CDR1 is MNHEY and CDR2 is SMNVEV (reference sequence). The germline V and J ends were trimmed by 3 bases and 5 bases, with 11 bases remaining between them. The CDR3 has 13 amino acids. CDR3 region: CASSLNRVNEQYF. Here the CDR3 DNA reads TGTGCCAGCAGTTTGAACAGGGTGAACGAGCAGTACTTC.

This clonotype came up many times. The chain joins TRBV6-1 to TRBJ2-7; weak D call: TRBD1 (5 bases). The CDR3 has 13 amino acids. The ends were cut back, 3 bases at V and 4 bases at J, with 10 bases in the middle. Germline V gene sequence: CDR1 MNHNS, CDR2 SASEGT. CDR3 bases: TGTGCCAGCAGTGACATGGGGCCTTACGAGCAGTACTTC. It codes for CASSDMGPYEQYF.

This chain links TRBV3-1 with TRBJ2-7; TRBD1 matches 10 bases. The CDR3 has 15 amino acids. Germline values: CDR1 LGHDT, CDR2 YNNKEL (reference sequence). The J segment lost 3 bases and the V segment lost 5 bases, leaving 7 bases of the junction unmatched. The CDR3 coding sequence is TGTGCCAGCAGCTACGGGACAGGGGTTTACTACGAGCAGTACTTC. This sequence encodes CASSYGTGVYYEQYF.

The genes are TRBV2 and TRBJ1-1, with D uncertain. Germline V gives CDR1 SNHLY, CDR2 FYNNEI. V was clipped by 3 bases and J by 0 bases, with 11 bases between them. The CDR3 runs 15 residues. CDR3 sequence reads: CASSDPRSVNTEAFF. CDR3 in DNA: TGTGCCAGCAGTGATCCTCGAAGCGTGAACACTGAAGCTTTCTTT. Full variable domain (rest looked up from reference TRBV2 and TRBJ1-1): EPEVTQTPSHQVTQMGQEVILRCVPISNHLYFYWYRQILGQKVEFLVSFYNNEISEKSEIFDDQFSVERPDGSNFTLKIRSTKLEDSAMYFCASSDPRSVNTEAFFGQGTRLTVV.

In this sample, this clonotype turned up many times. This chain joins TRBV11-2 and TRBJ2-7, with 8 bases aligning to TRBD2. V shed 2 bases and J 3 bases; nucleotides not matched to a gene: 6. The germline V gene has CDR1 SGHAT and CDR2 FQNNGV. This CDR3 has 15 residues. CDR3 nucleotide sequence: TGTGCCAGCAGCTTAATAACTAGCGGACACTACGAGCAGTACTTC. Its protein product is CASSLITSGHYEQYF. Complete variable domain (other parts from reference TRBV11-2 and TRBJ2-7): EAGVAQSPRYKIIEKRQSVAFWCNPISGHATLYWYQQILGQGPKLLIQFQNNGVVDDSQLPKDRFSAERLKGVDSTLKIQPAKLEDSAVYLCASSLITSGHYEQYFGPGTRLTVT.

This clonotype occurred a few times. This sequence joins TRBV5-5 and TRBJ2-7; D gene unclear. CDR3 length: 15 residues. Trimming left V 2 bases short and J 5 bases short, with 17 bases between. Germline V gene sequence: CDR1 SGHKS, CDR2 YYEKEE (reference sequence). CDR3: CASSFAWSLGNEQYF. CDR3 bases: TGTGCCAGCAGCTTTGCGTGGAGCCTCGGAAACGAGCAGTACTTC.

J is TRBJ1-6 and V is TRBV6-2 or TRBV6-3; D not certain. This CDR3 contains 14 residues. The germline V gene encodes CDR1 MNHEY and CDR2 SVGEGT. V gave up 0 bases and J gave up 8 bases, with 8 bases separating them. CDR3 residues: CASSYSMTYSPLHF. Here the CDR3 DNA reads TGTGCCAGCAGTTACTCCATGACCTATTCACCCCTCCACTTT.

This clonotype has at least ten counts. The rearrangement links TRBV28 to TRBJ1-2; D gene uncertain. Trimming shortened V by 6 bases and J by 0 bases, and 17 bases separated the two germline ends. The CDR3 spans 16 residues. Germline V gene lookup returns CDR1 MDHEN and CDR2 SYDVKM. The CDR3, as DNA: TGTGCCAGCAGCTCGACGTTCGTGCCCGCTAACTATGGCTACACCTTC. Residues: CASSSTFVPANYGYTF.